The entry that follows covers one TCR beta chain sequence. Antigen: not known. Unstimulated naive, memory, effector memory and TEMRA subsets were sequenced, and this was done in three donor pairs. This sample is part of a study of siplizumab effects on memory and regulatory T cells. V lost 1 base, J lost 3 bases, and 0 bases stayed unmatched. The CDR3 contains 14 residues. Looked up from germline, CDR1 is KGHSH and CDR2 is LQKENI. Per sample, 80,000 to 100,000 TCR templates underwent assay. Generated by immunoSEQ multiplex PCR, the TCRdb table keeps only in-frame clones and is missing some. The data show just over 60,000 clones, with roughly 78% seen just once and over 0.4% held by the top ten. Study-wide findings and caveats: A major contribution to the alloresponse seemed to be made by naive T cells, which seemed more diverse than memory cells.

V is TRBV18 and J is TRBJ1-2; 9 bases are a match to TRBD1. The sequence was obtained from a human donor in good health. The sequencing sample was made of memory CD4+ T cells sorted from blood. CDR3 amino acids: CASSPRQGDYGYTF. The DNA for the CDR3 is TGTGCCAGCTCACCACGACAGGGGGACTATGGCTACACCTTC.